Following are 14 T cell receptor beta chains from one sample sequenced in a study of blood T cells in healthy people across ages. Then a second PCR, running roughly 7 to 11 cycles, was carried out with a sample-barcoded 5' primer and a J-beta primer mix. TCRdb redid the calling of the 5' RACE reads with MiXCR, one entry per CDR3 protein. Of approximately 850,000 distinct CDR3 sequences listed, roughly 64% are singletons. The sample consisted of blood. Receptors were obtained from a young man in good health.

This clonotype was recorded only once. Relative to the germline gene, one junction end is altered; a read error may explain this. This sequence joins TRBV7-8 and TRBJ1-2; D remains ambiguous. This CDR3 is 14 amino acids long. The germline gives CDR1 SGHVS, CDR2 FQNEAQ. The DNA of the CDR3 is TGCGCCAGCAGCACGGACGGTCTCTACTATGGCTACACCTTC. Its protein is CASSTDGLYYGYTF.

The chain is built from TRBV7-2 and TRBJ2-5; unclear D gene. The J call may be in error: the DNA end matches TRBJ2-7 better. The CDR3 is made up of 12 amino acids. Germline V CDR1 and CDR2: SGHTA, FQGNSA. The CDR3 nucleotides read TGTGCCAGCAGCTCCTCCCCGGACGAGCAGTACTTC. It translates to CASSSSPDEQYF.

The V and J genes are TRBV20-1 and TRBJ1-1; maybe TRBD1 (6 bases). This CDR3 spans 11 amino acids. Trimming stripped 0 bases from V and 8 bases from J, with 7 bases between. Germline V CDR1 and CDR2: DFQATT, SNEGSKA (reference sequence). The CDR3 here is CSAREDSEAFF. DNA for the CDR3: TGCAGTGCTAGAGAGGACAGCGAAGCTTTCTTT.

As DNA, the CDR3 is TGTGCCAGCAGTTCGCCGGGCTATGGCTACACCTTC. It encodes CASSSPGYGYTF. The chain is built from TRBV6-5 and TRBJ1-2; D unresolved. V lost 4 bases and J lost 4, with 7 bases in between. CDR1 is MNHEY and CDR2 is SVGAGI in the germline V gene. The CDR3 loop spans 12 amino acids.

The chain joins TRBV21-1 to TRBJ1-2. TRBV21-1 is flagged as a pseudogene. The CDR3 extends over 14 amino acids. This CDR3 reads CASSQTRMDYGYTF. CDR3 DNA: TGTGCCAGCAGCCAGACAAGGATGGACTATGGCTACACCTTC.

This sequence joins TRBV20-1 and TRBJ2-7; 8 positions match TRBD1. In germline, CDR1 is DFQATT, CDR2 SNEGSKA (reference sequence). With V trimmed by 4 bases and J by 0 bases, 11 bases remained unmatched. The CDR3 has 16 amino acids. This CDR3 is CSATQSTGGSSYEQYF. As DNA, the CDR3 is TGCAGTGCTACCCAATCCACAGGGGGGAGCTCCTACGAGCAGTACTTC.

This clonotype was seen repeatedly, ten times or more. The chain joins TRBV3-1 to TRBJ1-2, with D tentatively TRBD1 (5 bases). Trimming shortened V by 2 bases and J by 6 bases, and 16 bases separated the two germline ends. CDR3 length equals 15 residues. CDR1 and CDR2 from the germline V gene are LGHDT and YNNKEL (reference sequence). Here the CDR3 reads CASSQLRGRAHGYTF. CDR3 coding DNA: TGTGCCAGCAGCCAACTCCGTGGCAGGGCCCATGGCTACACCTTC.

This clonotype came up a few times. The chain couples TRBV7-2 to TRBJ2-3, with D maybe TRBD2 (5 bases). This CDR3 comprises 17 residues. Trimming cost V 7 bases and J 7 bases, with 27 bases left between them. Germline V lookup: CDR1 SGHTA, CDR2 FQGNSA. As DNA, the CDR3 is TGTGCCAGCAACTCTAGGGCCGCACCTTCGGGGAAGCATACGCAGTATTTT. Translation gives CASNSRAAPSGKHTQYF.

This rearrangement joins TRBV11-2 to TRBJ1-6, with 9 nucleotides matching TRBD1. V dropped 3 bases and J dropped 9; count of bases not matched to a gene: 9. Per germline, CDR1 SGHAT and CDR2 FQNNGV. This CDR3 has 16 amino acids. CDR3 DNA: TGTGCCAGCAGCTTTGCGCACAGGGGGCTCCGTTCACCCCTCCACTTT. This codes for CASSFAHRGLRSPLHF.

The chain links TRBV6-5 to TRBJ2-1; tentative D call: TRBD1 (5 bases). This CDR3 comprises 14 residues. Germline-derived CDR1 and CDR2 are MNHEY and SVGAGI. V dropped 4 bases and J dropped 3 bases, with 10 bases sitting between them. As DNA, the CDR3 is TGTGCCAGCAGTTTCAAGGGGCTCTACAATGAGCAGTTCTTC. This sequence encodes CASSFKGLYNEQFF.

This clonotype was counted a few times. The genes are TRBV29-1 and TRBJ2-1; no clear D. Trimming shortened V by 4 bases and J by 1 base, and 5 bases separated the two germline ends. The CDR3 is made up of 12 amino acids. Germline CDR1 SQVTM, CDR2 ANQGSEA. The CDR3 sequence: CSVAQSYNEQFF. The CDR3 nucleotides read TGCAGCGTTGCACAGTCCTACAATGAGCAGTTCTTC.

V gene TRBV7-8 combines with J gene TRBJ2-1; no clear D. Germline V CDR1 and CDR2: SGHVS, FQNEAQ. This CDR3 spans 14 amino acids. With 5 bases removed from V and 6 bases from J, the gap between germline ends came to 14 bases. The CDR3 nucleotides are TGTGCCAGCAGCCTAGGGTCCCGAAGCAATGAGCAGTTCTTC. Translating it yields CASSLGSRSNEQFF.

This clonotype was seen only once. J is TRBJ2-3 and V is TRBV12-3 or TRBV12-4, with D possibly TRBD1 on 5 matching bases. The CDR3 consists of 14 residues. V was pared by 1 base and J by 7 bases, with 12 bases between. CDR3 region: CASSLGGSGYTQYF. The CDR3 nucleotides are TGTGCCAGCAGTTTAGGGGGATCAGGGTATACGCAGTATTTT.

The chain combines TRBV6-5 with TRBJ2-7, with TRBD1 matching over 10 bases. Germline-derived CDR1 and CDR2 are MNHEY and SVGAGI. The CDR3 is made up of 15 amino acids. V trimming: 0 bases; J trimming: 3 bases; junction bases outside the gene matches: 2. CDR3: CASSYSRTGGYEQYF. The CDR3 region has the DNA TGTGCCAGCAGTTACTCTAGGACAGGGGGCTACGAGCAGTACTTC.